This is a list of T cell receptor beta chains from one sample in a study of shared clonotypes between healthy human individuals. Only in-frame clones appear in the TCRdb table, and some are missing; sequencing was by immunoSEQ multiplex PCR. The data show approximately 2,000,000 clones, 93% seen once. Specimen: naive CD8+ T cells from PBMCs. The receptors here all came from a man younger than 35 in good health. Some clones in this sample may be carry-over from other donors' samples. Each CDR3 is given with its conserved first and last residue. Fields, in order: J gene, V gene, clone size, D gene, CDR3 DNA, CDR3 protein. The D gene is left open where the match is weak. Expanded clones are given a class, and other clones once, few, many or no size at all.

TRBJ2-7,TRBV28,NA,NA,TGTGCCAGCAGTGAAGCCCGCGCAGGGGTCCACGAGCAGTACTTC,CASSEARAGVHEQYF
TRBJ1-5,TRBV7-2,NA,NA,TGTGCCAGCAGCTTGGGGGTAAGCAGCAATCAGCCCCAGCATTTT,CASSLGVSSNQPQHF
TRBJ2-4,TRBV19,NA,TRBD2,TGTGCCAGTAACCACGACGCCAGGGGTAGACTAGCGGACAAAAACATTCAGTACTTC,CASNHDARGRLADKNIQYF
TRBJ2-7,TRBV19,NA,NA,TGTGCCAGTAGTATGGTTCCCCGAGGCTACGAGCAGTACTTC,CASSMVPRGYEQYF
TRBJ2-7,TRBV30,NA,NA,TGTGCCTGGGACAGGAGCGAGCAGTACTTC,CAWDRSEQYF
TRBJ2-7,TRBV7-9,NA,NA,TGTGCCAGCAGCTTAGATGGGTCCGAGCAGTACTTC,CASSLDGSEQYF
TRBJ2-5,TRBV15,NA,NA,TGTGCCACCGAGGCTTTAGGGACCCAGTACTTC,CATEALGTQYF
TRBJ2-7,TRBV9,NA,TRBD1,TGTGCCAGCAGCGGCCGGACAGGCCGCGAGCAGTACTTC,CASSGRTGREQYF
TRBJ2-5,TRBV6-1,NA,TRBD1,TGTGCCAGCAGTGGGCGGGACAGGCAAGAGACCCAGTACTTC,CASSGRDRQETQYF
TRBJ1-1,TRBV6-1,NA,NA,TGTGCCAGCACCGATGAAGGGCAGGGGAACACTGAAGCTTTCTTT,CASTDEGQGNTEAFF
TRBJ1-2,TRBV11-2,NA,TRBD1,TGTGCCAGCAGTCCCGGGACAGCTAACTATGGCTACACCTTC,CASSPGTANYGYTF
TRBJ1-1,TRBV14,NA,TRBD1,TGTGCCAGCAGCCGAGAGACAGGGTTGGGTGAAGCTTTCTTT,CASSRETGLGEAFF
TRBJ1-1,TRBV9,NA,TRBD1,TGTGCCAGCAGCGACGGACAGGGGATGACTGAAGCTTTCTTT,CASSDGQGMTEAFF
TRBJ2-1,TRBV2,NA,NA,TGTGCCAGCACCAAAACGGAGTCAAATGAGCAGTTCTTC,CASTKTESNEQFF
TRBJ2-3,TRBV2,NA,TRBD2,TGTGCCAGCAGGCGGAGGACTAGCGGTAGCACAGATACGCAGTATTTT,CASRRRTSGSTDTQYF
TRBJ1-1,TRBV28,NA,NA,TGTGCCAGCAGCCTAAAGGGGGGGAACACTGAAGCTTTCTTT,CASSLKGGNTEAFF
TRBJ2-2,TRBV7-9,NA,NA,TGTGCCAGCAGCCAAAAGGGAAGTAGCACCGGGGAGCTGTTTTTT,CASSQKGSSTGELFF
TRBJ2-3,TRBV5-1,NA,TRBD1,TGCGCCAGCAGCTGGGGACAGGGTGGCGATACGCAGTATTTT,CASSWGQGGDTQYF
TRBJ2-7,TRBV19,once,NA,TGTGCCAGTAGTATTAAATACTCCTACGAGCAGTACTTC,CASSIKYSYEQYF
TRBJ2-7,TRBV28,NA,TRBD2,TGTGCCAGCAGTTTAGGTGCCCCGACTAGCGGGAGCGCTCGGTCCTACGAGCAGTACTTC,CASSLGAPTSGSARSYEQYF
TRBJ1-1,TRBV11-3,NA,NA,TGTGCCAGCAGCTCTTCCCACGGGTTGATAACTGAAGCTTTCTTT,CASSSSHGLITEAFF
TRBJ2-4,TRBV11-1,NA,NA,TGTGCCAGCAGCCCTAGGGTCAATCAGTACTTC,CASSPRVNQYF
TRBJ1-4,TRBV7-8,few,TRBD1,TGTGCCAGCCTCCCTTTCGACAGGGGGAGTGAAAAACTGTTTTTT,CASLPFDRGSEKLFF
TRBJ2-3,TRBV7-7,NA,NA,TGTGCCAGCAGCCCATCTAGCAGCAACACAGATACGCAGTATTTT,CASSPSSSNTDTQYF
TRBJ2-1,TRBV7-9,NA,NA,TGTGCCAGCAGCTTCTCGGCGGACAATGAGCAGTTCTTC,CASSFSADNEQFF
TRBJ2-7,TRBV4-3,NA,NA,TGCGCCAGCAGCCAAGATCCCGACTCCTACGAGCAGTACTTC,CASSQDPDSYEQYF
TRBJ2-2,TRBV9,NA,NA,TGTGCCAGCGGCCTAGCTTCCATCGCCACCACCGGGGAGCTGTTTTTT,CASGLASIATTGELFF
TRBJ1-2,TRBV5-1,NA,TRBD1,TGCGCCAGCAGCACGACTGGAGGGGGCAACAACTATGGCTACACCTTC,CASSTTGGGNNYGYTF
TRBJ1-2,TRBV19,once,NA,TGTGCCAGTAGTACGAACTATGGCTACACCTTC,CASSTNYGYTF
TRBJ2-4,TRBV29-1,NA,NA,TGCAGCGTTGAAGTCACGTTTGGGAACATTCAGTACTTC,CSVEVTFGNIQYF
TRBJ1-5,TRBV6-5,NA,TRBD1,TGTGCCAGCAGTTCCGAGGGACAGGGCAGTCAGCCCCAGCATTTT,CASSSEGQGSQPQHF
TRBJ1-3,TRBV29-1,NA,NA,TGCAGCGTTGTGTGGATAGGAAGCTCTGGAAACACCATATATTTT,CSVVWIGSSGNTIYF
TRBJ2-5,TRBV19,NA,TRBD2,TGTGCCAGTAGTATGGCGGGGGGAGAGACCCAGTACTTC,CASSMAGGETQYF
TRBJ2-1,TRBV27,NA,TRBD1,TGTGCCAGCAGTACGACCCGACAGGGTACCTATGAGCAGTTCTTC,CASSTTRQGTYEQFF
TRBJ1-5,TRBV7-8,NA,NA,TGTGCCAGCAGCTTGGGGAGGGGACATCAGCCCCAGCATTTT,CASSLGRGHQPQHF
TRBJ2-7,TRBV27,NA,TRBD2,TGTGCCAGCAGTTTACGTGCGGGAGATGATGAGCAGTACTTC,CASSLRAGDDEQYF
TRBJ1-2,TRBV6-5,NA,TRBD1,TGTGCCAGCAGTTACAGGGGACAGGGGGCTGGTGGCTACACCTTC,CASSYRGQGAGGYTF
TRBJ2-1,TRBV5-6,NA,NA,TGTGCCAGCAGCTTGGCTGGGGGATTAAACTCCTACAATGAGCAGTTCTTC,CASSLAGGLNSYNEQFF
TRBJ2-2,TRBV5-4,NA,NA,TGTGCCAGCAGCTTGGGTCCACTCACCGGGGAGCTGTTTTTT,CASSLGPLTGELFF
TRBJ1-1,TRBV7-8,once,NA,TGTGCCAGCAGCTTCCTGGTTCTGGCTGAAGCTTTCTTT,CASSFLVLAEAFF
TRBJ2-5,TRBV4-3,NA,TRBD2,TGCGCCAGCAGCCAAGGAAGCGGGAGTGGGGAGACCCAGTACTTC,CASSQGSGSGETQYF
TRBJ2-6,TRBV27,NA,TRBD2,TGTGCCAGCAGTATTACTAGCGGCGGGGCCAACGTCCTGACTTTC,CASSITSGGANVLTF
TRBJ2-7,TRBV4-2,NA,TRBD2,TGTGCCAGCAGCCCAACTAGCGGGAGTATGTACGAGCAGTACTTC,CASSPTSGSMYEQYF
TRBJ1-1,TRBV7-8,NA,NA,TGTGCCAGCAGCTCTACAGGGTTGTGGAACACTGAAGCTTTCTTT,CASSSTGLWNTEAFF
TRBJ2-3,TRBV6-4,NA,NA,TGTGCCAGCAGTGACGCCCAGGGAAGCACAGATACGCAGTATTTT,CASSDAQGSTDTQYF
TRBJ1-4,TRBV27,NA,TRBD1,TGTGCCAGCAGTTCAACAGGGGGGCGAGGCCGGCGTAATGAAAAACTGTTTTTT,CASSSTGGRGRRNEKLFF
TRBJ1-1,TRBV5-5,NA,NA,TGTGCCAGCAGCTTATGGACGGTGAACACTGAAGCTTTCTTT,CASSLWTVNTEAFF
TRBJ1-1,TRBV10-3,NA,NA,TGTGCCATCAGTGATCAGGGGCCCAGGGTCTGGGCTTTCTTT,CAISDQGPRVWAFF
TRBJ2-2,TRBV5-6,NA,TRBD2,TGTGCCAGCAGCTTTTCTAGCGGGAGGGACCCGGAGCTGTTTTTT,CASSFSSGRDPELFF
TRBJ2-1,TRBV5-6,NA,NA,TGTGCCAGCAGCTTGACGAGGGACTACAATGAGCAGTTCTTC,CASSLTRDYNEQFF
TRBJ2-7,TRBV11-3,NA,NA,TGTGCCAGCAGCCCATCGGGTACCTACGAGCAGTACTTC,CASSPSGTYEQYF
TRBJ1-2,TRBV7-2,NA,NA,TGTGCCAGCAGCTTAGTGGGGGGCGATCCCCTTGGCTACACCTTC,CASSLVGGDPLGYTF
TRBJ2-2,TRBV29-1,NA,NA,TGCAGCGTTGCCGGGGAAACCGGGGAGCTGTTTTTT,CSVAGETGELFF
TRBJ2-7,TRBV4-1,NA,NA,TGCGCCAGCAGCCAGGCTCAGTGGGGCAGGTACGAGCAGTACTTC,CASSQAQWGRYEQYF
TRBJ1-4,TRBV19,NA,NA,TGTGCCAGTAGGCTATGGGATACAACTAATGAAAAACTGTTTTTT,CASRLWDTTNEKLFF